This record concerns one TCR beta chain sequence. No antigen is known for it. This sample was taken from a study of cytomegalovirus exposure and HLA in healthy donors. Study findings and constraints: There were 164 TCR beta chains listed as cytomegalovirus-associated.

Only in-frame clones appear in the TCRdb table, and some are missing; sequencing was by immunoSEQ multiplex PCR. The sample consists of roughly 310,000 clones, approximately 88% of them appearing once. There are 15 residues in the CDR3. Trimming removed 1 base from V and 1 base from J, with 10 bases in between. The germline gives CDR1 SEHNR, CDR2 FQNEAQ (reference sequence). The origin of this receptor is a man aged 25 to 45 in good health and CMV-seronegative. This sequence joins TRBV7-9 and TRBJ2-5, with a possible D match to TRBD2 (7 bases). The sequencing input was PBMCs. This chain's CDR3 is CASSLGGGVQETQYF. CDR3 in DNA: TGTGCCAGCAGCTTAGGAGGGGGGGTCCAAGAGACCCAGTACTTC.